Below, 8 T cell receptor delta chains from the same sample are listed, as sequenced in a study of γδ T cells in repeated Plasmodium falciparum infection. TCRdb applied CATT to the multiplex PCR reads for clone calling. The data show approximately 50,000 delta-chain clones, approximately 2% seen once. Gammadelta T cells were flow-sorted from PBMC into Vgamma9/Vdelta2+ and Vdelta2-negative populations for bulk analysis. The material sequenced was gamma-delta T cells from blood. The receptors stem from a pool of human donors (malaria-infected and uninfected, not separated).

This clone was observed a few times. A read error is the likely source, as a far larger clone sits one nucleotide away. Other DNA sequences in the same sample also yield this CDR3. J is TRDJ1 and V is TRDV1; 7 bases agree with TRDD3. The J gene, absent from TCRdb, was called here by matching the DNA to germline. This CDR3 contains 22 residues. Trimming at V came to 0 bases and at J to 0 bases, leaving 22 bases not matched to a gene. Germline CDR1 TSWWSYY, CDR2 QGS. This CDR3 is CALGELVGSLYWGSPYTDKLIF. DNA for the CDR3: TGTGCTCTTGGGGAACTCGTTGGCTCATTGTACTGGGGAAGCCCGTACACCGATAAACTCATCTTT.

A remark on this clone: With only one base between it and a far larger clone, this is likely a read error. The same CDR3 arises from other DNA sequences in this sample as well. J gene calling gave no result, while the V gene is TRAV38-2/DV8. CDR3 length equals 14 residues. From germline, CDR1 is TSESDYY and CDR2 QEAYKQQN. The CDR3 loop is CAYRSTNPTDKLIF. CDR3 coding DNA: TGTGCTTATAGGAGCACCAATCCTACCGATAAGCTCATCTTT.

This clone was recorded a few times. The translation of this DNA and the TCRdb protein of a much larger clone differ at residue 3, probably owing to a read error; the protein shown here is translated from the DNA. The chain joins TRDV3 to TRDJ1, with D possibly TRDD2 on 6 matching bases. The CDR3 runs to 14 residues. Trimming left V 4 bases short and J 2 bases short, with 17 bases between. Germline assignment: CDR1 TVYSNPD and CDR2 GDNSRS (reference sequence). The CDR3 nucleotides read TGTGCCTACCCCCTTCCCCCGAATACCGATAAACTCATCTTT. Translating it yields CAYPLPPNTDKLIF.

Turning to this clone: The mismatch at residue 3 between this DNA's translation and the TCRdb protein of a much larger clone likely reflects a read error; the protein shown is translated from the DNA. V usage is TRDV1 and J usage is TRDJ1; 12 nucleotides align to TRDD3. In the absence of a J gene in TCRdb, the DNA was matched to germline to assign it here. CDR3 size: 20 residues. Germline V CDR1 and CDR2: TSWWSYY, QGS. The CDR3 region is CAPGEPLPTPTGGYRDKLIF. CDR3 sequence (DNA): TGTGCTCCTGGGGAACCATTGCCGACTCCAACTGGGGGATACCGCGATAAACTCATCTTT.

Comment on this clone: A far larger clone is just one base off, so this is likely a read error. The same CDR3 can be traced to other DNA sequences in this sample. The chain couples TRAV38-2/DV8 to TRDJ1; 8 positions agree with TRDD2. TCRdb gives no J gene; it was assigned here by matching the DNA to germline. J lost 2 bases, V lost 2 bases, and 29 bases had no gene match. There are 23 residues in the CDR3. Looked up from germline, CDR1 is TSESDYY and CDR2 is QEAYKQQN. The chain's CDR3 is CAYRSYFLRMSGGPRKRTDKLIF. As DNA, the CDR3 is TGTGCTTATAGGAGTTACTTCCTACGGATGAGCGGGGGACCCCGTAAGAGAACCGATAAACTCATCTTT.

This clone was seen ten or more times. Translating this DNA gives a protein that differs at residue 11 from the TCRdb one, which belongs to a much larger clone; a read error is likely, and the protein shown is this translation. This rearrangement joins TRDV3 to TRDJ1; 7 bases are a match to TRDD3. Germline V gene data show CDR1 as TVYSNPD and CDR2 as GDNSRS (reference sequence). CDR3 length: 14 amino acids. CDR3 in DNA: TGTGCCTTTAAAGAGCCTGGGGGCTACGATGAACTCATCTTT. Encoded protein: CAFKEPGGYDELIF.

On this clone: A read error likely explains this, since a far larger clone differs by one base. In the same sample, other DNA sequences code for this CDR3. The J gene is TRDJ1, the V gene TRDV3, with 13 bases identical to TRDD3. Germline matching of the DNA provided the J gene here, since TCRdb leaves it blank. This CDR3 region has 20 residues. Germline V gives CDR1 TVYSNPD, CDR2 GDNSRS (reference sequence). The V gene end was trimmed by 2 bases and the J gene end by 1 base; junction bases not matched to a gene: 19. The CDR3 spells CAFQRPLLGDTHEGTDKLIF. The CDR3 DNA reads TGTGCCTTTCAACGCCCGCTACTGGGGGATACGCATGAGGGCACCGATAAACTCATCTTT.

As concerns this clone: A far larger clone is just one base off, so this is likely a read error. This sample includes further DNA sequences coding for the same CDR3. The chain combines TRDV3 with TRDJ1; no definite D call. No J gene is reported in TCRdb; it was inferred here by comparing the DNA with germline. The length of the CDR3 is 15 residues. V lost 2 bases to trimming and J lost 2 bases, with 18 bases between them. Germline CDR1 TVYSNPD, CDR2 GDNSRS (reference sequence). The CDR3 DNA sequence: TGTGCCTTTGCTCGTGAGGGCCCTGGAACCGATAAACTCATCTTT. Amino acids: CAFAREGPGTDKLIF.